This T cell receptor beta chain was profiled in a study of shared clonotypes between healthy human individuals. Study in general: Researchers assigned three CD4 naive, three CD4 memory, two CD8 naive and one CD8 memory plate to each donor. The study's findings and limits: Estimated richness was generally greater in naive than memory subsets.

All the donors were Caucasian adults who lived in Nashville, Tennessee. CD4+ cell separation produced CD45RA+ naive and CD45RA-negative memory subsets. This table comes from immunoSEQ multiplex PCR, and its TCRdb copy is limited to in-frame clones, with some not included. This table has over a million clones, about 98% appearing once. In the case of this clone: The antigen is undetermined.

Losses at the gene ends were 5 bases for V and 0 bases for J; bases not matched to a gene: 12. The CDR3 spans 17 residues. The germline V gene has CDR1 SGHVS and CDR2 FQNEAQ. This sequence originates from a man aged 25 to 40 in good health. The chain is built from TRBV7-8 and TRBJ1-2, with TRBD1 identical over 7 bases. Sequencing was performed on naive CD4+ T cells sorted from blood. Subset indicated: CD45RA+ positively selected. The chain's CDR3 is CASSPYPAGTANYGYTF. CDR3 coding DNA: TGTGCCAGCAGCCCTTACCCCGCCGGGACAGCTAACTATGGCTACACCTTC.